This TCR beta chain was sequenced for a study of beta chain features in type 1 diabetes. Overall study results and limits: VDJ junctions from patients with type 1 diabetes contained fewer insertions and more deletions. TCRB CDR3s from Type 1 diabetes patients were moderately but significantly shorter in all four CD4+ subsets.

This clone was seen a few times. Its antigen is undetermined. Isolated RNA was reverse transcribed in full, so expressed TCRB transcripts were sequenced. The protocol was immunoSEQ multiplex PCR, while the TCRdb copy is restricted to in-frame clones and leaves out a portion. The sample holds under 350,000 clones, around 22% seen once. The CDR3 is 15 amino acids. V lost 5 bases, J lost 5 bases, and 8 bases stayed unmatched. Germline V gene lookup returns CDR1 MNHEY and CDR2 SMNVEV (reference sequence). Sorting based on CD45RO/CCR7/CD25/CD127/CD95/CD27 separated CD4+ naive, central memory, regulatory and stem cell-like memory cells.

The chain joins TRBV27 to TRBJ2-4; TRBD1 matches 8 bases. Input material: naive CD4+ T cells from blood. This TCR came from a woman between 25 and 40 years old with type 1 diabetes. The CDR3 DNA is TGTGCCAGCAGTGCTCATCAGGGGGCCCAAAACATTCAGTACTTC. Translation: CASSAHQGAQNIQYF.